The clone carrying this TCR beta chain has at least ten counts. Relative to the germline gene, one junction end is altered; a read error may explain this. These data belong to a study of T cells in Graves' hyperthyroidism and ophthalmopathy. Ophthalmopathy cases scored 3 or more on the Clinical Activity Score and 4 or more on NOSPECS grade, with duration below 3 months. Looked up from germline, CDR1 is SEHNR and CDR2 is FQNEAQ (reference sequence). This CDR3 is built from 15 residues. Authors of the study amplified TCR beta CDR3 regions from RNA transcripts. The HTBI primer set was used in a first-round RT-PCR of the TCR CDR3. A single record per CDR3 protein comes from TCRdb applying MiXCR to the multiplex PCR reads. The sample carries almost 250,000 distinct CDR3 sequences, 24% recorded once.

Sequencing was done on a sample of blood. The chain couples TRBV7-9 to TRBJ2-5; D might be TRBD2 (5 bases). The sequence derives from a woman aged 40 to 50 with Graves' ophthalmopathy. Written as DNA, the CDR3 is TGTGCCAGCAGCCTAGCCTCGCAAGGCCAAGAGACCCAGTACTTC. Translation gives CASSLASQGQETQYF.